This T cell receptor beta chain was captured in a study of cytomegalovirus exposure and HLA in healthy donors. V was shortened by 7 bases and J by 2 bases, with 8 bases between the two germline ends. Germline V gene sequence: CDR1 MNHNS, CDR2 SASEGT. This CDR3 comprises 12 residues. The PCR contained 60 Vbeta and 13 Jbeta primers. Method: immunoSEQ multiplex PCR; TCRdb's copy keeps in-frame clones and lacks some. The sample yields approximately 160,000 clones, roughly 80% seen once. This rearrangement joins TRBV6-1 to TRBJ1-1; perhaps TRBD1 as D (5 bases). This receptor was taken from a man aged 50 or older in good health and CMV-seropositive. Input material: PBMCs. The CDR3 reads CASTQGNTEAFF. The CDR3 coding sequence is TGTGCCAGCACCCAGGGTAACACTGAAGCTTTCTTT.